The T cell receptor (beta chain) under discussion was sequenced for a study of CD8 T cells in ankylosing spondylitis. The CDR3 spans 15 residues. V lost 5 bases and J 2 bases, leaving 13 bases between the germline ends. Germline CDR1 is SGHTA and CDR2 is FQGNSA. Broader study findings: Blood from ankylosing spondylitis patients appeared to carry a characteristic roughly 8-variant TCR beta motif. In reactive arthritis synovial fluid and blood, some motif variants had been reported before.

As concerns this clonotype: Its antigen is unknown.

TCRdb analysed the 5' RACE reads with MiXCR anew, one entry per CDR3 protein. The sample shows some 840,000 distinct CDR3 sequences, about 12% of them seen only once. This rearrangement joins TRBV7-2 to TRBJ2-1; no clear D gene. The sample consisted of blood, either unsorted or a sorted T cell fraction (not recorded which). This clonotype originated in a male donor with ankylosing spondylitis. The DNA of the CDR3 is TGTGCCAGCAGCCCCGGAGCGCTCACCTACAATGAGCAGTTCTTC. Translating it yields CASSPGALTYNEQFF. The entire variable domain, with the rest obtained from reference TRBV7-2 and TRBJ2-1, is as follows: GAGVSQSPSNKVTEKGKDVELRCDPISGHTALYWYRQSLGQGLEFLIYFQGNSAPDKSGLPSDRFSAERTGGSVSTLTIQRTQQEDSAVYLCASSPGALTYNEQFFGPGTRLTVL.